This T cell receptor (beta chain) emerged from a study of blood T cell repertoires in COVID-19. Study-wide background: The analysed material was cDNA or gDNA that came from T cells, B-cell-depleted T cells, or PBMCs.

Enrolled during active infection, Seattle patients were then followed longitudinally. Repertoires were generated with immunoSEQ multiplex PCR, while TCRdb's copy carries only in-frame clones and drops some. Here the sample spans about 190,000 clones, approximately 85% being singletons. The sample was peripheral blood. The TCR originated in a man aged 80 or over with COVID-19, enrolled during active disease.

CDR3 region: CAISPTSGGTYEQYF. In DNA form, the CDR3 reads TGTGCCATCAGCCCTACTAGCGGGGGGACCTACGAGCAGTACTTC. The chain recombines TRBV10-3 with TRBJ2-7; 12 nucleotides line up with TRBD2. After removal of 6 bases from V and 2 bases from J, the junction contained 5 bases not matched to a gene. Germline V gene lookup returns CDR1 ENHRY and CDR2 SYGVKD. The CDR3 loop spans 15 amino acids.